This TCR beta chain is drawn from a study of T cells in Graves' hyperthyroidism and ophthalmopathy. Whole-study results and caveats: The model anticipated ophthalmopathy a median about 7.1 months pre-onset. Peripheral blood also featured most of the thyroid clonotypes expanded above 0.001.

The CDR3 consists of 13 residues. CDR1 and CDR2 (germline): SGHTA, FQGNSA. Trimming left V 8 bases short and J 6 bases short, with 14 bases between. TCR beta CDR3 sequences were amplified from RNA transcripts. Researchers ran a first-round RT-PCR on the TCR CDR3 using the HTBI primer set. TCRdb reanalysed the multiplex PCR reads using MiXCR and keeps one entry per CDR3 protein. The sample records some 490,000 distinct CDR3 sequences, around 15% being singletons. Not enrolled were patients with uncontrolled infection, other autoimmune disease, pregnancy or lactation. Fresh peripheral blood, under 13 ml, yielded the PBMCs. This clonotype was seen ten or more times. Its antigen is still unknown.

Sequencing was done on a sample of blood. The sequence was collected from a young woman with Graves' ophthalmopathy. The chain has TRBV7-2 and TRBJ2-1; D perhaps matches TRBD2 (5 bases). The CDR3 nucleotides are TGTGCCAGCGGTGGGTATGGAGGCAATGAGCAGTTCTTC. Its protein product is CASGGYGGNEQFF.